The 11 T cell receptor beta chains below were found in one sample sequenced in a study of T-cell memory formation after mild COVID-19. TCRdb processed the 5' RACE reads anew with MiXCR; each CDR3 protein has one entry. Among approximately 270,000 distinct CDR3 sequences listed, roughly 17% were seen once. The sequenced material came from PBMCs or a T cell subset sorted from them (not recorded which). These receptors were obtained from a man in his late teens or twenties who had mild COVID-19 (a few samples of this study predate the infection). Cell type and time point are not known.

This clonotype has a count of ten or more. The V gene is TRBV9, the J gene TRBJ2-1, with a possible D match to TRBD2 (6 bases). The CDR3 has 16 residues. Germline V gives CDR1 SGDLS, CDR2 YYNGEE. Trimming took off 3 bases at V and 9 bases at J, with 22 bases between the two ends. The DNA for the CDR3 is TGTGCCAGCAGCGCCACTCGGGCTAGCGAGGTAACTGAGCAGTTCTTC. Translated, it gives CASSATRASEVTEQFF.

The sample holds a few counts of this clonotype. V usage is TRBV4-3 and J usage is TRBJ2-3; D is uncertain. The CDR3 consists of 14 residues. Germline V gene data show CDR1 as LGHNA and CDR2 as YSLEER. V was clipped by 1 base and J by 6 bases, with 11 bases between them. The CDR3 DNA reads TGCGCCAGCAGCCAAGTCCCGACCGCGGATACGCAGTATTTT. Its protein is CASSQVPTADTQYF.

V gene TRBV4-1 combines with J gene TRBJ2-5, with 12 positions matching TRBD2. The CDR3 runs 16 residues. With V trimmed by 6 bases and J by 4 bases, 9 bases remained unmatched. Germline V lookup: CDR1 MGHRA, CDR2 YSYEKL. This chain's CDR3 is CASRPELAGGRETQYF. The DNA of the CDR3 is TGCGCCAGCAGACCAGAACTAGCGGGGGGCCGAGAGACCCAGTACTTC.

This clonotype appeared a few times. CDR3 coding DNA: TGCGCCAGCAGTTCCGCCGGGACTAGCTCCTACGAGCAGTACTTC. Encoded protein: CASSSAGTSSYEQYF. This chain joins TRBV5-1 and TRBJ2-7; 8 bases line up with TRBD2. V gave up 5 bases and J gave up 0 bases; unmatched junction bases: 7. Germline CDR1 and CDR2: SGHRS and YFSETQ. The CDR3 length is 15 residues. The entire variable domain, with the rest obtained from reference TRBV5-1 and TRBJ2-7, is as follows: KAGVTQTPRYLIKTRGQQVTLSCSPISGHRSVSWYQQTPGQGLQFLFEYFSETQRNKGNFPGRFSGRQFSNSRSEMNVSTLELGDSALYLCASSSAGTSSYEQYFGPGTRLTVT.

The rearrangement links TRBV11-3 to TRBJ2-3; 15 nucleotides agree with TRBD2. The CDR3 length is 16 residues. The V segment lost 5 bases and the J segment 4 bases; nucleotides outside the gene matches: 4. Germline V lookup: CDR1 SGHNT, CDR2 YENEEA. Here the CDR3 reads CASSPGLAGGPDTQYF. CDR3 coding DNA: TGTGCCAGCAGCCCGGGACTAGCGGGGGGTCCAGATACGCAGTATTTT.

The J gene is TRBJ2-4, the V gene TRBV12-3 or TRBV12-4; tentative D call: TRBD1 (5 bases). The V end lost 1 base, the J end lost 0 bases, and 10 bases lay between the germline ends. The CDR3 is made up of 16 amino acids. The CDR3 protein is CASSLEGLLAKNIQYF. The CDR3 DNA reads TGTGCCAGCAGTTTAGAGGGGTTACTAGCCAAAAACATTCAGTACTTC.

This chain's CDR3 is CAISGDYNSPLHF. CDR3 coding DNA: TGTGCCATCAGCGGGGACTATAATTCACCCCTCCACTTT. The chain has TRBV10-3 and TRBJ1-6, with D unresolved. CDR3 size: 13 residues. The V end lost 6 bases, the J end lost 3 bases, and 6 bases lay between the germline ends. CDR1 is ENHRY and CDR2 is SYGVKD in the germline V gene.

This chain joins TRBV2 and TRBJ2-5; 8 bases align to TRBD1. The V gene end was trimmed by 1 base and the J gene end by 5 bases; junction bases not matched to a gene: 0. Germline loops: CDR1 SNHLY, CDR2 FYNNEI. CDR3 length equals 13 residues. The CDR3 loop is CASSEGQGETQYF. CDR3 nucleotide sequence: TGTGCCAGCAGTGAAGGACAGGGGGAGACCCAGTACTTC.

There are many counts of this clonotype. The chain links TRBV4-3 to TRBJ1-2; D is ambiguous. V lost 3 bases to trimming and J lost 6 bases, with 8 bases between them. The CDR3 sequence is 12 residues long. The germline V gene encodes CDR1 LGHNA and CDR2 YSLEER. The CDR3 DNA is TGCGCCAGCAGCCAGTCGGGTGATGGCTACACCTTC. Protein product: CASSQSGDGYTF.

The gene calls are TRBV24-1 and TRBJ2-1, with TRBD2 matching over 7 bases. The CDR3 runs 14 residues. The V gene's germline CDR1 is KGHDR and CDR2 SFDVKD. The trim removed 4 bases at V and 6 bases at J, leaving 5 bases unmatched. The CDR3 here is CATSDPGTINEQFF. CDR3 DNA sequence: TGTGCCACCAGTGACCCGGGGACTATCAATGAGCAGTTCTTC.

This chain uses TRBV6-6 with TRBJ2-7; a possible D gene is TRBD1 (6 bases). The CDR3 spans 12 residues. Trimming pared 10 bases from V and 1 base from J, leaving 11 bases between. Germline values: CDR1 MNHNY, CDR2 SVGAGI (reference sequence). The CDR3 coding sequence is TGTGCCACAAGGACAGCGTCCTACGAGCAGTACGTC. Protein: CATRTASYEQYV.